This T cell receptor beta chain is from a study of beta chain features in type 1 diabetes. General observations from the study: Type 1 diabetes patients had TCRB CDR3s that were shorter (moderately but significantly so) in all four CD4+ subsets.

Concerning this clone itself: Its matching antigen is unknown.

Trimming cost V 5 bases and J 4 bases; bases outside gene matches: 6. There are 15 residues in the CDR3. The germline gives CDR1 SEHNR, CDR2 FQNEAQ (reference sequence). Every isolated RNA sample was fully reverse transcribed, so sequencing captured expressed TCRB transcripts. Only in-frame clones appear in the TCRdb table, and some are missing; sequencing was by immunoSEQ multiplex PCR. The repertoire consists of some 120,000 clones, with 17% occurring once and the leading ten covering approximately 2.5%. The gene calls are TRBV7-9 and TRBJ1-4; 8 bases are shared with TRBD1. The sequence came from a man younger than 35 with type 1 diabetes. Input material: central memory CD4+ T cells from blood. The CDR3 DNA reads as TGTGCCAGCAGCCCGCGGACAGGGTTTAATGAAAAACTGTTTTTT. Protein product: CASSPRTGFNEKLFF.